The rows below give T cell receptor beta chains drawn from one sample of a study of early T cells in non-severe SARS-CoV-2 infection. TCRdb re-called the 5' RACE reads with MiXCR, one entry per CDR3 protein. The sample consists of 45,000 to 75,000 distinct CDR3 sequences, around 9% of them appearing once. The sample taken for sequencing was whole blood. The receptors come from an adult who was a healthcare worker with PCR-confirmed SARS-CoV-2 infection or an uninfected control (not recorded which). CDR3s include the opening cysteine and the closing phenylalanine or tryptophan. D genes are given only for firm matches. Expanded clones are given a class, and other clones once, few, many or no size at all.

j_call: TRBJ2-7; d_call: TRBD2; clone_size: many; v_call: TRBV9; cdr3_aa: CASSVSGRAHLGAGEQYF; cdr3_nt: TGTGCCAGCAGCGTATCGGGCAGGGCTCACTTAGGAGCGGGAGAGCAGTACTTC
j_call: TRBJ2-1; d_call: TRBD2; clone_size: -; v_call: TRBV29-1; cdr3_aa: CSVESREATRLYIDEQFF; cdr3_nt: TGCAGCGTTGAGTCCCGGGAGGCCACCCGATTATATATCGATGAGCAGTTCTTC
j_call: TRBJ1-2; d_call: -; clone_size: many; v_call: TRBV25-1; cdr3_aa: CASSEGGRENYGYTF; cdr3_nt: TGTGCCAGCAGTGAAGGAGGCAGGGAAAACTATGGCTACACCTTC
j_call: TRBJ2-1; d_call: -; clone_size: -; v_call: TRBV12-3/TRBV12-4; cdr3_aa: CASSSGTVNEQFF; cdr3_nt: TGTGCCAGCAGCTCCGGGACTGTCAATGAGCAGTTCTTC
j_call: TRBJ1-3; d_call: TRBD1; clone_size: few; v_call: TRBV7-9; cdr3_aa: CASSLPGGPGNTIYF; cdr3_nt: TGTGCCAGCAGCTTGCCAGGGGGCCCTGGAAACACCATATATTTT
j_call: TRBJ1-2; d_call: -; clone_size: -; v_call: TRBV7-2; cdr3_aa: CASSSGPPYGYTF; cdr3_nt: TGTGCCAGCAGCTCCGGACCCCCCTATGGCTACACCTTC
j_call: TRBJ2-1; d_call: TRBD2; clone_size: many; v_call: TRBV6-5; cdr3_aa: CASKSSGKPHNEQFF; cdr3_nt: TGTGCCAGCAAGAGTAGCGGGAAGCCCCACAATGAGCAGTTCTTC
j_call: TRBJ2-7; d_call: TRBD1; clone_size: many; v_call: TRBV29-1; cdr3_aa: CSVGTGAPFSEQYF; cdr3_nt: TGCAGCGTGGGAACAGGGGCACCATTCTCCGAGCAGTACTTC
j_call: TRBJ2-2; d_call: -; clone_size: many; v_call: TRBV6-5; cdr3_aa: CASSYVRANTGELFF; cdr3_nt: TGTGCCAGCAGTTACGTCCGCGCGAACACCGGGGAGCTGTTTTTT
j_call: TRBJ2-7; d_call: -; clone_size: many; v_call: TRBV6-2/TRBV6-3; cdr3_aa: CASSYPLMTGASYEQYF; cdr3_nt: TGTGCCAGCAGTTACCCGCTAATGACGGGAGCCTCCTACGAGCAGTACTTC
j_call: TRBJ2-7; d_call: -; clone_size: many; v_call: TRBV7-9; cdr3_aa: CASSGGRYYEQYF; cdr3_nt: TGTGCCAGCAGCGGGGGCAGATACTACGAGCAGTACTTC
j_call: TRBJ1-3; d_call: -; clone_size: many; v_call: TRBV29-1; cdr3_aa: CSVEAPAGNTIYF; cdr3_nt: TGCAGCGTTGAAGCGCCCGCGGGAAACACCATATATTTT
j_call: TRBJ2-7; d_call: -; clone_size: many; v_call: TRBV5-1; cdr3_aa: CASSLSPKAGSEQYF; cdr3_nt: TGCGCCAGCAGCTTGAGCCCCAAGGCGGGATCCGAGCAGTACTTC
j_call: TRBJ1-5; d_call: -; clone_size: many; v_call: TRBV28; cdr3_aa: CASSPHGNRNQPQHF; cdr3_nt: TGTGCCAGCAGCCCCCACGGGAATCGGAATCAGCCCCAGCATTTT
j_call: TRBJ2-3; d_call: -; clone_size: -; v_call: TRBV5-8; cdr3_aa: CASSFQDTQYF; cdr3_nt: TGTGCCAGCAGCTTTCAGGATACGCAGTATTTT
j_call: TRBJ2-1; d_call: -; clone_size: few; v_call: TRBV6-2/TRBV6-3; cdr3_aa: CASSTTRPVIEQFF; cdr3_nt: TGTGCCAGCAGTACGACTCGTCCGGTCATAGAGCAGTTCTTC